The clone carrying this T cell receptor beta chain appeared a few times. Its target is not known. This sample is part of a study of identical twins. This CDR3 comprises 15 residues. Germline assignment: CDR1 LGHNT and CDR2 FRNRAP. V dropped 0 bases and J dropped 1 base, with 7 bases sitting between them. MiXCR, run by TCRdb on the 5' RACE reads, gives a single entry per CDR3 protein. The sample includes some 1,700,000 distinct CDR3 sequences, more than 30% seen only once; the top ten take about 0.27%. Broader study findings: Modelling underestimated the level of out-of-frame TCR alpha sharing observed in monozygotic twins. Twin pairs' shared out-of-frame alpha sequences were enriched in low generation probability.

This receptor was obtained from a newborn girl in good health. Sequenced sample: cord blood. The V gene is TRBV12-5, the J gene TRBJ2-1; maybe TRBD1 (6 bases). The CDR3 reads CASGLVQGSYNEQFF. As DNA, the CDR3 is TGTGCTAGTGGTTTGGTGCAGGGGTCCTACAATGAGCAGTTCTTC.